This is a list of T cell receptor beta chains from one sample in a study of blood T cell repertoires in COVID-19. Profiled with immunoSEQ multiplex PCR; TCRdb holds only in-frame clones, not every one. The sample lists roughly 260,000 clones, around 82% seen once, with about 4.5% in the top ten. What was sequenced was peripheral blood. These receptors were taken from a woman in her seventies with acute or convalescent COVID-19. The CDR3 runs from the conserved cysteine through the conserved F or W. D genes are given only for firm matches. Part of the rows lack a size; the others show once, few, many or a class for expanded clones.

abundance	v_gene	j_gene	d_gene	CDR3aa	CDR3nt
few	TRBV6-5	TRBJ2-1	-	CARQGPSYNEQFF	TGTGCCAGACAGGGACCGTCCTACAATGAGCAGTTCTTC
-	TRBV3-1/TRBV3-2	TRBJ1-1	-	CASSQIPSGGTEAFF	TGTGCCAGCAGCCAGATCCCCTCGGGGGGCACTGAAGCTTTCTTT
few	TRBV9	TRBJ1-5	-	CASSVDGAGQPQHF	TGTGCCAGCAGCGTAGATGGGGCCGGTCAGCCCCAGCATTTT
-	TRBV10-3	TRBJ1-1	-	CAISGAALNTEAFF	TGTGCCATCAGTGGCGCTGCCTTGAACACTGAAGCTTTCTTT
-	TRBV9	TRBJ1-2	TRBD1	CASSQTGDGYTF	TGTGCCAGCAGCCAGACAGGGGATGGCTACACCTTC
-	TRBV7-2	TRBJ1-6	-	CASSASFDRLHNSPLHF	TGTGCCAGCAGCGCCTCTTTCGACAGGCTCCATAATTCACCCCTCCACTTT
-	TRBV7-2	TRBJ1-1	-	CASSLDTGARAFF	TGTGCCAGCAGCTTAGATACTGGGGCCCGGGCTTTCTTT
-	TRBV18	TRBJ1-2	TRBD1	CASSPPGQPIGYGYTF	TGTGCCAGCTCACCACCGGGACAGCCCATAGGCTATGGCTACACCTTC
-	TRBV19	TRBJ1-5	-	CASSVTVTLNQPQHF	TGTGCCAGTAGTGTAACGGTTACCCTCAATCAGCCCCAGCATTTT
-	TRBV5-1	TRBJ2-2	TRBD1	CASRAGGNTGELFF	TGCGCCAGCAGGGCAGGGGGTAACACCGGGGAGCTGTTTTTT
-	TRBV4-1	TRBJ2-3	-	CASSQETSSDTQYF	TGCGCCAGCAGCCAAGAGACTAGTTCAGATACGCAGTATTTT
-	TRBV30	TRBJ1-6	TRBD1	CAWSVPGQTVSPLHF	TGTGCCTGGAGTGTCCCGGGACAGACTGTTTCACCCCTCCACTTT
-	TRBV5-6	TRBJ2-3	-	CASSSQGDWGDTQYF	TGTGCCAGCAGCTCCCAGGGTGATTGGGGAGATACGCAGTATTTT
-	TRBV28	TRBJ1-5	TRBD1	CASSTGTGPSGWIPF	TGTGCCAGCAGCACCGGGACAGGGCCCTCGGGCTGGATCCCTTTT
-	TRBV4-3	TRBJ1-1	-	CASSHGHLNTEAFF	TGCGCCAGCAGCCACGGACACCTGAACACTGAAGCTTTCTTT
many	TRBV7-9	TRBJ2-3	TRBD2	CASSLRSSGKDTQYF	TGTGCCAGCAGCTTAAGGTCTAGCGGGAAAGATACGCAGTATTTT
-	TRBV7-7	TRBJ1-5	TRBD1	CASSGQGRSNQPQHF	TGTGCTAGCAGCGGACAGGGCCGTAGCAATCAGCCCCAGCATTTT
-	TRBV2	TRBJ2-2	TRBD2	CASRLTTSTNTGELFF	TGTGCCAGCAGGCTAACGACTAGCACGAACACCGGGGAGCTGTTTTTT
-	TRBV7-9	TRBJ2-1	TRBD2	CASSLVGGGTHNEQFF	TGTGCCAGCAGCTTAGTCGGCGGGGGGACACACAATGAGCAGTTCTTC